Shown below are 25 T cell receptor beta chains from a single sample sequenced in a study of T cell repertoires in aging, cancer and after chemotherapy. Peripheral blood genomic DNA, not sorted cells or RNA, was the template. TRB rearrangements spanning V, D and J were amplified using mixed TRB-A/B primers. TCRdb re-called the multiplex PCR reads with MiXCR, one entry per CDR3 protein. Among approximately 4,300 distinct CDR3 sequences listed, approximately 30% were seen once. The sequenced material came from blood. Every receptor here comes from a human donor in good health.

By share, this clonotype ranks as medium-sized. The chain is built from TRBV6-5 and TRBJ2-7; TRBD2 aligns across 7 bases. The CDR3 runs 12 residues. V lost 5 bases, J lost 6 bases, and 4 bases stayed unmatched. Germline lookup yields CDR1 MNHEY and CDR2 SVGAGI. The CDR3 spells CASSPGGGEQYF. The DNA of the CDR3 is TGTGCCAGCAGTCCAGGCGGGGGCGAGCAGTACTTC.

Points on this clonotype: It may be a read error: a sequence one base away is much more abundant. The V call is TRBV5-4, the J call TRBJ2-3; no firm D call. The CDR3 is 16 amino acids. Germline V gene sequence: CDR1 SGHNT, CDR2 YYREEE (reference sequence). The CDR3 bases are TGTGCCAGCAGCTTGGATGCGGATTGGCCCACATATACGCAGTATTTT. Translated: CASSLDADWPTYTQYF.

This chain links TRBV5-1 with TRBJ2-5, with D unclear. This CDR3 spans 12 amino acids. Germline V gene sequence: CDR1 SGHRS, CDR2 YFSETQ. V was pared by 0 bases and J by 4 bases, with 4 bases between. The CDR3 bases are TGCGCCAGCAGCTTGGCCGGAGAGACCCAGTACTTC. Encoded protein: CASSLAGETQYF.

This clonotype was found a few times. The chain uses TRBV6-4 and TRBJ1-1; 8 bases align to TRBD1. CDR3 length: 16 amino acids. The germline gives CDR1 MRHNA, CDR2 SNTAGT. J gave up 6 bases and V 3 bases, and 12 bases lay outside the gene matches. For the CDR3, the DNA is TGTGCCAGCAGTGATTTCCCTGGACAGGGTATCGCTGAAGCTTTCTTT. Amino acids: CASSDFPGQGIAEAFF.

This clonotype came up a few times. The rearrangement links TRBV30 to TRBJ1-5; D unclear. In germline, CDR1 is GTSNPN, CDR2 SVGIG (reference sequence). This CDR3 is built from 15 residues. Deletions cut 2 bases from V and 2 bases from J, with 13 bases between. For the CDR3, the DNA is TGTGCCTGGAGTCTTCGGGCCCTGGGCAATCAGCCCCAGCATTTT. The encoded protein is CAWSLRALGNQPQHF.

The genes are TRBV24-1 and TRBJ2-1; the D is unclear. The CDR3 sequence is 14 residues long. In germline, CDR1 is KGHDR, CDR2 SFDVKD. The ends were cut back, 4 bases at V and 3 bases at J, with 9 bases in the middle. The chain's CDR3 is CATSDSSNYNEQFF. The CDR3 coding sequence is TGTGCCACCAGTGACAGCTCCAACTACAATGAGCAGTTCTTC.

This clonotype rates as medium-sized. The chain uses TRBV30 and TRBJ1-5, with 7 bases that match TRBD1. Looked up from germline, CDR1 is GTSNPN and CDR2 is SVGIG (reference sequence). The CDR3 has 14 residues. After removal of 2 bases from V and 2 bases from J, the junction contained 3 bases not matched to a gene. The CDR3 sequence: CAWSNGQGNQPQHF. The CDR3 nucleotides are TGTGCCTGGAGTAACGGACAGGGCAATCAGCCCCAGCATTTT.

The chain employs TRBV12-3 or TRBV12-4 and TRBJ1-5; D unresolved. V dropped 7 bases and J dropped 4 bases, with 11 bases sitting between them. CDR3 size: 13 residues. CDR3 loop: CASTMGGNQPQHF. The CDR3 nucleotides read TGTGCCAGCACCATGGGCGGAAATCAGCCCCAGCATTTT.

The chain carries TRBV6-5 and TRBJ2-5, with TRBD2 as a possible D gene (6 bases). This CDR3 has 15 residues. From germline, CDR1 is MNHEY and CDR2 SVGAGI. Trimming shortened V by 0 bases and J by 2 bases, and 10 bases separated the two germline ends. The CDR3 nucleotides read TGTGCCAGCAGTTACTCCCTAAGCGGGCAAGAGACCCAGTACTTC. It encodes CASSYSLSGQETQYF.

The V and J genes are TRBV5-4 and TRBJ2-3, with 7 bases aligning to TRBD1. The CDR3 is made up of 15 amino acids. In germline, CDR1 is SGHNT, CDR2 YYREEE (reference sequence). V dropped 0 bases and J dropped 4; count of bases not matched to a gene: 5. CDR3 sequence reads: CASSLEQGTSDTQYF. CDR3 sequence (DNA): TGTGCCAGCAGCTTGGAACAGGGGACGTCAGATACGCAGTATTTT.

V usage is TRBV12-3 or TRBV12-4 and J usage is TRBJ1-1, with 10 bases identical to TRBD1. This CDR3 comprises 15 residues. Trimming took 6 bases from V and 2 from J; bases not matched to a gene: 6. DNA for the CDR3: TGTGCCAGCAGCCCACGACAGGGGGCTAACACTGAAGCTTTCTTT. Protein: CASSPRQGANTEAFF.

This clonotype was seen only a few times. The rearrangement links TRBV7-6 to TRBJ2-6; 8 bases fit TRBD1. The CDR3 totals 18 residues. CDR1 SGHVS and CDR2 FNYEAQ come from the germline V gene. The V segment lost 5 bases and the J segment 4 bases; nucleotides outside the gene matches: 13. CDR3 residues: CASSIPGQVFLGANVLTF. The DNA for the CDR3 is TGTGCCAGCAGCATTCCGGGACAGGTCTTTCTCGGGGCCAACGTCCTGACTTTC.

The rearrangement uses TRBV5-1 and TRBJ2-3; 7 nucleotides match TRBD1. The CDR3 spans 15 residues. The germline V gene encodes CDR1 SGHRS and CDR2 YFSETQ. Trimming at V came to 1 base and at J to 2 bases, leaving 4 bases not matched to a gene. The CDR3 reads CASSLWGQTTDTQYF. DNA of the CDR3: TGCGCCAGCAGCTTGTGGGGACAGACCACAGATACGCAGTATTTT.

The chain recombines TRBV12-3 or TRBV12-4 with TRBJ2-1; tentative D call: TRBD2 (5 bases). Trimming left V 3 bases short and J 7 bases short, with 22 bases between. The CDR3 runs to 17 residues. The CDR3 DNA sequence: TGTGCCAGCAGTTTTTTCCCCCTTTCGAGCGGAGATAATGAGCAGTTCTTC. This encodes CASSFFPLSSGDNEQFF.

The chain joins TRBV6-2 or TRBV6-3 to TRBJ2-1; possibly TRBD2 for D (5 bases). Germline values: CDR1 MNHEY, CDR2 SVGEGT. The CDR3 runs to 16 residues. Trimming took 0 bases from V and 4 from J, leaving 13 bases between them. As DNA, the CDR3 is TGTGCCAGCAGTTACTCGATGATCGAGGGTTACAATGAGCAGTTCTTC. Amino acids: CASSYSMIEGYNEQFF.

The chain combines TRBV5-6 with TRBJ2-1; D ambiguous. CDR3 length: 15 residues. Per germline, CDR1 SGHDT and CDR2 YYEEEE. The V gene lost 0 bases and the J gene lost 0 bases, with 7 bases spanning the gap. CDR3 coding DNA: TGTGCCAGCAGCTTGGGAGACGACTCCTACAATGAGCAGTTCTTC. Translation: CASSLGDDSYNEQFF.

V and J are TRBV27 and TRBJ1-1; D is unresolved. The CDR3 is 14 residues long. Trimming cost V 3 bases and J 1 base, with 9 bases left between them. Germline V gene data show CDR1 as MNHEY and CDR2 as SMNVEV (reference sequence). CDR3 in amino acids: CASSFGRRNTEAFF. The CDR3 coding sequence is TGTGCCAGCAGTTTTGGCAGGCGGAACACTGAAGCTTTCTTT.

By share, this clonotype ranks as medium-sized. This sequence joins TRBV6-5 and TRBJ1-6, with 7 bases aligning to TRBD1. This CDR3 is built from 15 residues. Germline V gene sequence: CDR1 MNHEY, CDR2 SVGAGI. The junction had 7 bases not matched to a gene; V was cut back by 6 bases and J by 5 bases. The DNA of the CDR3 is TGTGCCAGCAGGAAACAGGGGATCGATAATTCACCCCTCCACTTT. Its translation: CASRKQGIDNSPLHF.

This clonotype was recorded a few times. The CDR3 sequence: CASSSRAGWTDTQYF. CDR3 coding DNA: TGTGCCAGCAGTTCCCGGGCAGGGTGGACAGATACGCAGTATTTT. The chain carries TRBV6-1 and TRBJ2-3; TRBD1 is a possible D gene (5 bases). The CDR3 length is 15 residues. Germline V gene data show CDR1 as MNHNS and CDR2 as SASEGT. Trimming cost V 5 bases and J 3 bases, with 15 bases left between them.

This clonotype was detected only a few times. The rearrangement uses TRBV19 and TRBJ2-5; D unresolved. Trimming removed 0 bases from V and 1 base from J, with 0 bases in between. The CDR3 covers 12 residues. The germline gives CDR1 LNHDA, CDR2 SQIVND (reference sequence). CDR3 sequence: CASSIDQETQYF. CDR3 nucleotides: TGTGCCAGTAGTATAGACCAAGAGACCCAGTACTTC.

The V call is TRBV30, the J call TRBJ2-6; 11 nucleotides agree with TRBD1. The CDR3 is made up of 16 amino acids. Trimming at V came to 3 bases and at J to 4 bases, leaving 5 bases not matched to a gene. CDR1 is GTSNPN and CDR2 is SVGIG in the germline V gene (reference sequence). CDR3 sequence: CAWRRDRGAGANVLTF. CDR3 bases: TGTGCCTGGAGAAGGGACAGGGGGGCGGGGGCCAACGTCCTGACTTTC.

A few counts support this clonotype. This rearrangement joins TRBV5-4 to TRBJ2-1, with a tentative D call TRBD2 (6 bases). In germline, CDR1 is SGHNT, CDR2 YYREEE (reference sequence). Trimming pared 0 bases from V and 2 bases from J, leaving 12 bases between. This CDR3 contains 16 residues. The CDR3 sequence is CASSLALAGPYNEQFF. CDR3 DNA: TGTGCCAGCAGCTTGGCCCTCGCGGGGCCCTACAATGAGCAGTTCTTC.

In its sample, this clonotype was seen once. The rearrangement links TRBV7-6 to TRBJ2-7, with a possible D match to TRBD2 (5 bases). Germline V gives CDR1 SGHVS, CDR2 FNYEAQ. The CDR3 totals 13 residues. Trimming removed 5 bases from V and 0 bases from J, with 8 bases in between. CDR3 DNA: TGTGCCAGCAGCCCCCGGGGCTCCTACGAGCAGTACTTC. Its translation is CASSPRGSYEQYF.

This clonotype rates as medium-sized. V gene TRBV29-1 combines with J gene TRBJ2-5, with D tentatively TRBD2 (5 bases). This CDR3 is built from 13 residues. Germline V gives CDR1 SQVTM, CDR2 ANQGSEA. V was cut by 4 bases and J by 2 bases, with 11 bases left in between. In DNA form, the CDR3 reads TGCAGCGTTGGACCAGCGGCTCAAGAGACCCAGTACTTC. Protein: CSVGPAAQETQYF.

CDR3 sequence: CASSSMAGATYEQYF. As DNA, the CDR3 is TGTGCCAGCAGCTCGATGGCGGGGGCAACCTACGAGCAGTACTTC. The chain recombines TRBV7-6 with TRBJ2-7; tentatively, D is TRBD2 (7 bases). Trimming took off 4 bases at V and 2 bases at J, with 15 bases between the two ends. Per the germline V gene, CDR1 is SGHVS and CDR2 is FNYEAQ. The CDR3 totals 15 residues.